This T cell receptor beta chain stems from a study of cytomegalovirus exposure and HLA in healthy donors. From germline, CDR1 is WSHSY and CDR2 SAAADI. This CDR3 region has 13 residues. V was trimmed by 7 bases and J by 10 bases, leaving 19 bases between them. Measured with immunoSEQ multiplex PCR; TCRdb has only the in-frame clones, and not every one. The data contain about 360,000 clones, 86% of them singletons. Sequenced: PBMCs. This receptor was obtained from a woman under 30 in good health and CMV-seronegative. V usage is TRBV10-2 and J usage is TRBJ1-2; D possibly corresponds to TRBD1 (5 bases). The CDR3 DNA reads as TGCGCCAGCACAGACCCCGATCTCAGGGTCTACACCTTC. Translation gives CASTDPDLRVYTF.